One and the same sample provided the 23 T cell receptor beta chains below, sequenced in a study of beta chain features in type 1 diabetes. Findings and limits, study-wide: There was a moderate but significant shortening of TCRB CDR3s in all four CD4+ subsets of Type 1 diabetes patients.

Their cognate antigens are unknown. The whole isolated RNA underwent reverse transcription, so sequencing captured expressed TCRB transcripts. The table came from immunoSEQ multiplex PCR; TCRdb's copy has only in-frame clones and leaves some out. The sample records some 190,000 clones, about 8% being singletons. Sequenced material: central memory CD4+ T cells from blood. The receptors shown here come from a middle-aged woman with type 1 diabetes.

This clone occurred many times. The chain employs TRBV27 and TRBJ2-7; possibly TRBD2 for D (7 bases). The germline CDR1 and CDR2 sequences are MNHEY and SMNVEV (reference sequence). CDR3 length equals 14 residues. Trimming pared 5 bases from V and 7 bases from J, leaving 18 bases between. The CDR3 loop is CASSAARGPSEQYF. DNA for the CDR3: TGTGCCAGCAGTGCGGCGCGGGGGCCTTCGGAGCAGTACTTC.

The genes are TRBV18 and TRBJ2-3; TRBD1 matches at 9 bases. J gave up 3 bases and V 4 bases, and 5 bases lay outside the gene matches. Germline V CDR1 and CDR2: KGHSH, LQKENI. The CDR3 covers 15 residues. The CDR3: CASSLYRGPTDTQYF. The CDR3 nucleotides read TGTGCCAGCTCACTTTACAGGGGGCCGACAGATACGCAGTATTTT.

The table lists this clone with a few counts. The V gene is TRBV4-3, the J gene TRBJ2-5, with TRBD2 as a possible D gene (5 bases). Trimming shortened V by 1 base and J by 2 bases, and 17 bases separated the two germline ends. This CDR3 has 17 amino acids. Germline assignment: CDR1 LGHNA and CDR2 YSLEER. The DNA of the CDR3 is TGCGCCAGCAGCCAAGGATACTCCAATTCGGGGCAAGAGACCCAGTACTTC. Translated, it gives CASSQGYSNSGQETQYF.

This clone was recorded a few times. The rearrangement uses TRBV7-2 and TRBJ2-1, with 10 bases lining up with TRBD2. This CDR3 has 14 amino acids. Germline V lookup: CDR1 SGHTA, CDR2 FQGNSA. V gave up 5 bases and J gave up 6 bases; unmatched junction bases: 4. The CDR3 protein is CASSLRTSGNEQFF. The CDR3 DNA is TGTGCCAGCAGCCTCCGGACTAGCGGCAATGAGCAGTTCTTC.

In the case of this clone: Other nucleotide sequences from this sample produce the same CDR3. The chain carries TRBV5-1 and TRBJ1-5; D unclear. Trimming took off 0 bases at V and 1 base at J, with 8 bases between the two ends. In germline, CDR1 is SGHRS, CDR2 YFSETQ. The CDR3 extends over 15 amino acids. The CDR3 spells CASSLEPGSNQPQHF. CDR3 bases: TGCGCCAGCAGCTTGGAGCCAGGCAGCAATCAGCCCCAGCATTTT. The entire variable domain, with the rest obtained from reference TRBV5-1 and TRBJ1-5, is as follows: KAGVTQTPRYLIKTRGQQVTLSCSPISGHRSVSWYQQTPGQGLQFLFEYFSETQRNKGNFPGRFSGRQFSNSRSEMNVSTLELGDSALYLCASSLEPGSNQPQHFGDGTRLSIL.

This clone occurred a few times. The chain carries TRBV6-6 and TRBJ1-2; possible D gene TRBD1, 5 bases. Germline CDR1 and CDR2: MNHNY and SVGAGI (reference sequence). The CDR3 has 12 residues. V dropped 11 bases and J dropped 6 bases, with 16 bases sitting between them. CDR3 DNA sequence: TGTGCCGCCCGGGGGGACTCCAATGGCTACACCTTC. Residues: CAARGDSNGYTF.

A few counts support this clone. The V call is TRBV7-2, the J call TRBJ1-4; TRBD1 might be the D (5 bases). V dropped 1 base and J dropped 13 bases, with 7 bases sitting between them. This CDR3 comprises 11 residues. CDR1 and CDR2 (germline): SGHTA, FQGNSA. CDR3 amino acids: CASSLDTGLFF. CDR3 in DNA: TGTGCCAGCAGCTTAGATACAGGACTGTTTTTT.

The chain couples TRBV7-2 to TRBJ2-3; 8 bases agree with TRBD1. There are 15 residues in the CDR3. V lost 5 bases to trimming and J lost 2 bases; unmatched junction nucleotides: 6. The germline CDR1 and CDR2 sequences are SGHTA and FQGNSA. CDR3 in amino acids: CASSRNRGATDTQYF. For the CDR3, the DNA is TGTGCCAGCAGCCGAAACAGGGGGGCCACAGATACGCAGTATTTT.

The CDR3 coding sequence is TGTGCCAGCAGTTACTCGGGACAGGTCTACGAGCAGTACTTC. Its protein product is CASSYSGQVYEQYF. This chain uses TRBV6-5 with TRBJ2-7; 8 bases map to TRBD1. The CDR3 spans 14 residues. Germline assignment: CDR1 MNHEY and CDR2 SVGAGI. J lost 3 bases, V lost 0 bases, and 1 base had no gene match.

The J gene is TRBJ2-7, the V gene TRBV7-7; the match to TRBD2 covers 14 bases. CDR3 size: 14 residues. V shed 5 bases and J 6 bases; nucleotides not matched to a gene: 3. CDR1 and CDR2 (germline): SSHAT, FNYEAQ (reference sequence). In DNA, the CDR3 is TGTGCCAGCAGCGGGGGGACTAGCGGGAGCGAGCAGTACTTC. Translated: CASSGGTSGSEQYF.

This clone was picked up many times. V is TRBV29-1 and J is TRBJ1-1; 11 bases map to TRBD1. Germline V gene lookup returns CDR1 SQVTM and CDR2 ANQGSEA. The CDR3 has 13 residues. After removal of 6 bases from V and 5 bases from J, the junction contained 5 bases not matched to a gene. The CDR3 sequence is CSVEDRGRTEAFF. The DNA of the CDR3 is TGCAGCGTGGAGGACAGGGGGCGAACTGAAGCTTTCTTT.

The chain links TRBV5-1 to TRBJ2-5; perhaps TRBD2 as D (5 bases). Germline V gene data show CDR1 as SGHRS and CDR2 as YFSETQ. V was shortened by 5 bases and J by 3 bases, with 14 bases between the two germline ends. The CDR3 consists of 14 residues. As DNA, the CDR3 is TGCGCCAGCAGTCTCGGACTGAAGGAAGAGACCCAGTACTTC. Translating gives CASSLGLKEETQYF. Together with reference TRBV5-1 and TRBJ2-5, the CDR3 gives the full variable domain: KAGVTQTPRYLIKTRGQQVTLSCSPISGHRSVSWYQQTPGQGLQFLFEYFSETQRNKGNFPGRFSGRQFSNSRSEMNVSTLELGDSALYLCASSLGLKEETQYFGPGTRLLVL.

The sample holds many counts of this clone. The J gene is TRBJ2-2, the V gene TRBV19, with a tentative D call TRBD2 (5 bases). Germline lookup yields CDR1 LNHDA and CDR2 SQIVND (reference sequence). The CDR3 covers 13 residues. Trimming took 8 bases from V and 2 from J, leaving 9 bases between them. The CDR3 DNA reads as TGTGCCAGTGGAGGCCGAAACACCGGGGAGCTGTTTTTT. Its protein is CASGGRNTGELFF.

The chain joins TRBV7-2 to TRBJ2-7; TRBD1 agrees at 8 bases. V trimming: 3 bases; J trimming: 10 bases; junction bases outside the gene matches: 5. The CDR3 consists of 12 residues. Germline V CDR1 and CDR2: SGHTA, FQGNSA. The CDR3 DNA follows: TGTGCCAGCAGCTTGGACAGGGAGGATCAGTACTTC. Its translation is CASSLDREDQYF.

This clone has just a few counts. The chain combines TRBV4-1 with TRBJ2-3, with D possibly TRBD1 on 6 matching bases. Looked up from germline, CDR1 is MGHRA and CDR2 is YSYEKL. V gave up 2 bases and J gave up 3 bases, with 12 bases separating them. The CDR3 totals 15 residues. CDR3 nucleotide sequence: TGCGCCAGCAGCCAATCTGGGGGCAGAACAGATACGCAGTATTTT. It encodes CASSQSGGRTDTQYF.

The chain carries TRBV9 and TRBJ2-3, with 7 bases aligning to TRBD2. Per germline, CDR1 SGDLS and CDR2 YYNGEE. The trim removed 1 base at V and 9 bases at J, leaving 8 bases unmatched. The length of the CDR3 is 14 residues. For the CDR3, the DNA is TGTGCCAGCAGCGTATCGGGAGGAATGGGGACGCAGTATTTT. This encodes CASSVSGGMGTQYF.

This clone was counted between two and nine times. CDR3 sequence (DNA): TGTGCCAGCTCACCAACCCAGACTAGCGGGAGGGCAGGAGAGCAGTACTTC. Protein product: CASSPTQTSGRAGEQYF. V and J are TRBV18 and TRBJ2-7, with 14 bases that match TRBD2. The germline CDR1 and CDR2 sequences are KGHSH and LQKENI. V trimming: 2 bases; J trimming: 7 bases; junction bases outside the gene matches: 10. The CDR3 is 17 amino acids.

There are a few counts of this clone. This rearrangement joins TRBV5-1 to TRBJ2-2; D is ambiguous. Trimming removed 5 bases at V and 0 bases at J, with 11 bases between. The CDR3 has 15 amino acids. CDR1 is SGHRS and CDR2 is YFSETQ in the germline V gene. The CDR3 spells CASREASSNTGELFF. CDR3 DNA sequence: TGCGCCAGCAGAGAGGCATCCTCGAACACCGGGGAGCTGTTTTTT.

In its sample, this clone was seen a few times. The genes are TRBV2 and TRBJ2-5; TRBD2 is a possible D gene (7 bases). This CDR3 has 14 residues. Germline values: CDR1 SNHLY, CDR2 FYNNEI. Trimming took off 6 bases at V and 5 bases at J, with 16 bases between the two ends. The CDR3 sequence is CASREIQGGETQYF. Written as DNA, the CDR3 is TGTGCCAGCAGGGAGATACAGGGAGGGGAGACCCAGTACTTC.

This clone turned up a few times. This sequence joins TRBV27 and TRBJ2-7; TRBD2 is a possible D gene (5 bases). The CDR3 loop spans 14 amino acids. Germline V CDR1 and CDR2: MNHEY, SMNVEV (reference sequence). V was shortened by 4 bases and J by 7 bases, with 17 bases between the two germline ends. The CDR3 DNA is TGTGCCAGCAGTTATAGGGTCGGGATTTTTGAGCAGTACTTC. Translated: CASSYRVGIFEQYF.

This clone occurred a few times. The V and J genes are TRBV7-2 and TRBJ2-1; D possibly corresponds to TRBD1 (6 bases). CDR3 size: 15 residues. V gave up 4 bases and J gave up 3 bases, with 13 bases separating them. Germline lookup yields CDR1 SGHTA and CDR2 FQGNSA. In DNA form, the CDR3 reads TGTGCCAGCAGCTCCGAGACAGGTCGCTACAATGAGCAGTTCTTC. Its translation: CASSSETGRYNEQFF.

The V call is TRBV18, the J call TRBJ2-5; 8 nucleotides line up with TRBD1. Germline CDR1 and CDR2: KGHSH and LQKENI. The CDR3 spans 15 residues. The V and J ends lost 2 bases and 5 bases, in that order; junction bases with no gene match: 7. Here the CDR3 reads CASSPTDREWETQYF. CDR3 bases: TGTGCCAGCTCACCAACGGACAGGGAATGGGAGACCCAGTACTTC.

In the case of this clone: One junction end disagrees with the germline gene, perhaps due to a read error. The chain links TRBV7-7 to TRBJ2-1; 14 nucleotides line up with TRBD2. This CDR3 contains 16 residues. Per the germline V gene, CDR1 is SSHAT and CDR2 is FNYEAQ (reference sequence). In nucleotides, the CDR3 is TGTGCTAGCAGCCAGACTAGCGGGGGGGCCTACAATGAGCAGTTCTTC. The encoded protein is CASSQTSGGAYNEQFF.